This T cell receptor (beta chain) was profiled in a study of cytomegalovirus exposure and HLA in healthy donors. Study outcomes and limitations: The authors listed roughly 150 TCR beta chains as cytomegalovirus-associated.

The table came from immunoSEQ multiplex PCR; TCRdb's copy has only in-frame clones and leaves some out. The sample records about 140,000 clones, 84% being singletons. In the case of this clone: What it binds is not known.

The sequencing sample was made of PBMCs. The source of this sequence is a woman aged 25 to 39 in good health and CMV-seronegative.

For the CDR3, the DNA is TGCGCCAGCAGCCAACCCGACAGGGTTAGTTCACCCCTCCACTTT. Protein: CASSQPDRVSSPLHF. V and J are TRBV4-1 and TRBJ1-6; TRBD1 matches 7 bases. The CDR3 totals 15 residues. The J segment lost 9 bases and the V segment lost 2 bases, leaving 7 bases of the junction unmatched. The germline V gene encodes CDR1 MGHRA and CDR2 YSYEKL.